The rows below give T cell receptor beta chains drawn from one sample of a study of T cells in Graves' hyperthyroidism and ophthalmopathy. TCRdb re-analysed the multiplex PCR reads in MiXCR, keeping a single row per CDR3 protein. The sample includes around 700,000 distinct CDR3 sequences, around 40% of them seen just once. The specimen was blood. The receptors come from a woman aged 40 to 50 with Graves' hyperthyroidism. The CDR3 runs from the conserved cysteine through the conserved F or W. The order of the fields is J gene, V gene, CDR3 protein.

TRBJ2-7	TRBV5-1	CASSLDRAGYEQYF
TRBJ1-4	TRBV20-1	CSALSPTNEKLFF
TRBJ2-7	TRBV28	CASKNPQDRFREQYF
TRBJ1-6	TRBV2	CASSDLLGGRGNSPLHF
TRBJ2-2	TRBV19	CASAIRQGRNTGELFF
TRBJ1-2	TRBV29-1	CSVAPGQGYGYTF
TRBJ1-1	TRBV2	CASSGTGGRTEAFF
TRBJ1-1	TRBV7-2	CASSYRGQGEAFF
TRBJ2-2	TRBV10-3	CAISALRTGAGELFF
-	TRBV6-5	CAIASGEDNEQFF
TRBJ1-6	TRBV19	CASRYSLANSPLHF
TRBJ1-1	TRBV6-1	CASSPGQGALHEAFF
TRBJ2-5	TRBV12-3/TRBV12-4	CASTKDGGQPQYF
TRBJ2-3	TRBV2	CASSVSDRPTDTQYF
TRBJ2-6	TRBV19	CASSPRLSVSGANVLTF
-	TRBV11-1	CASALQMIYNEQFF
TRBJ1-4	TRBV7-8	CASSLANGQGTEKLFF
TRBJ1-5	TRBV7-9	CASSHRDRAVPQHF
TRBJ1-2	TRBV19	CASSGTATNYGYTF
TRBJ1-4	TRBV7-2	CARSLNRDGEKLFF
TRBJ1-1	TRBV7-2	CASSFTVRVNTEAFF
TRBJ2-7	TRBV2	CASSLSGTGIYEQYF
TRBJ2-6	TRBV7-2	CASRPIGAGPGGRGANVLTF
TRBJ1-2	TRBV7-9	CASSIAGTSYGYTF
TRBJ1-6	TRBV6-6	CASSYREALHF
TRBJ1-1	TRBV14	CASSLYRGLNTEAFF
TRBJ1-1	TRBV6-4	CASSDGTGGNTEAFF
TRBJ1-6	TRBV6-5	CASTDTNSPLHF
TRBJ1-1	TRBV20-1	CSLSGPREAFF
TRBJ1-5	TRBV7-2	CASSLTGCGQPQHF
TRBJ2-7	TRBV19	CASSIAGLHEQYF
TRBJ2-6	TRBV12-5	CASGFVLPDFYSGANVLTF
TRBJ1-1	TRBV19	CASKLGNTEAFF
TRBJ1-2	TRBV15	CATSSAGQGGYTF
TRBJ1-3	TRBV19	CASSNALKIGNTIYF
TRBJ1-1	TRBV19	CASSPKSGFQGAFF
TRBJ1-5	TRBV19	CASSSKVGRGQPQHF
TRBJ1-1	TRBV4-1	CASSQQLQGNTEAFF
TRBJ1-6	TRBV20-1	CSAEDGQHGSPLHF
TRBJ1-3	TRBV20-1	CSARDITERGTIYF
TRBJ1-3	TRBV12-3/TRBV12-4	CASILTGSGNTIYF
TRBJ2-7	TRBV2	CVSSDLSLRGPMSYEQYF
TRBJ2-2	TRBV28	CASSRQAGELFF
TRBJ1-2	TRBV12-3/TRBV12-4	CASSRQPDYGYTF
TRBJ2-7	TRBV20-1	CSARDSNPPGDEQYF
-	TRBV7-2	CASSLLGGSADTQYF